This T cell receptor (beta chain) stems from a study of T cell changes during pregnancy in multiple sclerosis (dated by TCRdb to the late 2010s). A note on the overall study: Changes in the T cell repertoire over the course of pregnancy were examined in this study in women with multiple sclerosis.

Concerning this clone itself: Its antigen target is currently unknown. Per-base qualities were not stored, and no clone one base away is much larger.

Library preparation employed the immunoSEQ multiplex PCR assay. TCRdb limited this immuneACCESS table to in-frame rearrangements with V and J called. A share of clones is missing; checked studies link under half to unresolved V genes, and the rest is unexplained. The sample table shows about 38,000 clones, and 80% to 90% are seen once. The biggest ten clones account for 0.56% of the sample. CDR1 is given as SNHLY and CDR2 as FYNNEI, both from the germline V gene. The V end loses 7 bases and the J end loses 3 bases, and a stretch of 19 bases separates them. From the cysteine up to the phenylalanine, the CDR3 has a length of 15 residues. Just CDR3 DNA is preserved here, 45 bases in frame from base 1.

The sequence was obtained from a female donor with multiple sclerosis, enrolled in a pregnancy study. The chain joins TRBV2 to TRBJ2-7; the D gene cannot be resolved reliably. The sample consisted of CD4+ T cells from peripheral blood mononuclear cells, taken before pregnancy. Here is the DNA: TGTGCCAGCACGCTATCCCGCCTGAGCTTCTACGAGCAGTACTTC. Its protein reads: CASTLSRLSFYEQYF. Supplemented by the reference TRBV2 and TRBJ2-7 proteins around the CDR3, the complete variable domain is EPEVTQTPSHQVTQMGQEVILRCVPISNHLYFYWYRQILGQKVEFLVSFYNNEISEKSEIFDDQFSVERPDGSNFTLKIRSTKLEDSAMYFCASTLSRLSFYEQYFGPGTRLTVT.